These 19 T cell receptor beta chains came from one sample sequenced in a study of Graves' ophthalmopathy and Graves' hyperthyroidism. Amplified material comprised TCR beta CDR3 regions derived from RNA transcripts. The library came from an HTBI-primed first-round RT-PCR and a second-round multiplex PCR. One entry per CDR3 protein, called by TCRdb with MiXCR from the multiplex PCR reads. The profile shows about 740,000 distinct CDR3 sequences, 40% of them singletons. What was sequenced was peripheral blood. These receptors were taken from an adult man with Graves' ophthalmopathy.

At least ten counts were recorded for this clonotype. The V gene is TRBV12-3 or TRBV12-4, the J gene TRBJ1-1; 10 nucleotides align to TRBD1. Trimming cost V 5 bases and J 3 bases; bases outside gene matches: 6. There are 15 residues in the CDR3. CDR3 in DNA: TGTGCCAGCAGTCTACGGACAGGGGGATACACTGAAGCTTTCTTT. The encoded protein is CASSLRTGGYTEAFF.

This rearrangement joins TRBV6-5 to TRBJ1-1; D not certain. V was clipped by 5 bases and J by 3 bases, with 10 bases between them. The CDR3 totals 13 residues. The germline CDR1 and CDR2 sequences are MNHEY and SVGAGI. The CDR3 region has the DNA TGTGCCAGCAGTGAAAATAGGGACACTGAAGCTTTCTTT. This gives the protein CASSENRDTEAFF.

Of note for this clonotype: A read error may produce the germline difference seen at one junction end. The chain combines TRBV10-2 with TRBJ2-7; D gene ambiguous. Germline loops: CDR1 WSHSY, CDR2 SAAADI. The CDR3 consists of 14 residues. The CDR3 region is CASRPIPDTYEQYF. In DNA form, the CDR3 reads TGTGCCAGCAGGCCAATCCCTGATACCTACGAGCAGTACTTC.

This clonotype appeared a few times. The J gene is TRBJ2-5, the V gene TRBV4-1; D unresolved. The V end lost 5 bases, the J end lost 5 bases, and 21 bases lay between the germline ends. The V gene's germline CDR1 is MGHRA and CDR2 YSYEKL. This CDR3 is 16 amino acids long. The CDR3 DNA follows: TGCGCCAGCAGCTCCCGGGTCGGACGCTACGGGGAGACCCAGTACTTC. It translates to CASSSRVGRYGETQYF.

This clonotype was recorded a few times. V is TRBV7-2 and J is TRBJ2-7; D could derive from TRBD1 or TRBD2 (6 bases each). Trimming took off 5 bases at V and 0 bases at J, with 20 bases between the two ends. Looked up from germline, CDR1 is SGHTA and CDR2 is FQGNSA. The CDR3 has 17 amino acids. The CDR3 region is CASSRGPPNQGSYEQYF. DNA for the CDR3: TGTGCCAGCAGCCGGGGGCCGCCAAACCAAGGCTCCTACGAGCAGTACTTC. The complete variable domain, with remaining parts taken from reference TRBV7-2 and TRBJ2-7, reads GAGVSQSPSNKVTEKGKDVELRCDPISGHTALYWYRQSLGQGLEFLIYFQGNSAPDKSGLPSDRFSAERTGGSVSTLTIQRTQQEDSAVYLCASSRGPPNQGSYEQYFGPGTRLTVT.

The sample holds a few counts of this clonotype. The chain has TRBV6-5 and TRBJ2-7; 8 bases are shared with TRBD2. CDR1 is MNHEY, CDR2 SVGAGI, per germline. This CDR3 spans 16 amino acids. Trimming cost V 4 bases and J 7 bases; bases outside gene matches: 15. CDR3 sequence (DNA): TGTGCCAGCAGTTCGAGACGAGCGGGAGCGCGGGGGGAGCAGTACTTC. Protein sequence: CASSSRRAGARGEQYF.

This sequence joins TRBV20-1 and TRBJ2-7; D is unresolved. Trimming pared 8 bases from V and 1 base from J, leaving 12 bases between. This CDR3 spans 12 amino acids. CDR1 DFQATT and CDR2 SNEGSKA come from the germline V gene (reference sequence). The CDR3: CSYSKGSYEQYF. In DNA, the CDR3 is TGCAGTTACTCTAAGGGATCCTACGAGCAGTACTTC.

The chain joins TRBV5-1 to TRBJ1-2; the D gene is possibly TRBD1 (6 bases). The CDR3 has 14 residues. Trimming removed 1 base at V and 8 bases at J, with 15 bases between. The germline V gene has CDR1 SGHRS and CDR2 YFSETQ. The CDR3 region is CASSLLYREMGYTF. DNA of the CDR3: TGCGCCAGCAGCTTGTTATACAGGGAGATGGGCTACACCTTC.

The chain links TRBV10-3 to TRBJ2-5; perhaps D is TRBD1 or TRBD2 (5 bases each). CDR1 is ENHRY and CDR2 is SYGVKD in the germline V gene. V dropped 6 bases and J dropped 5 bases, with 28 bases sitting between them. The CDR3 length is 18 residues. The CDR3 DNA reads TGTGCCATCAGCTCAGCCAGGGATGGGGGATCGTTTGGGGAGACCCAGTACTTC. Its protein is CAISSARDGGSFGETQYF.

Note on this clonotype: Relative to the germline gene, one junction end is altered; a read error may explain this. The chain joins TRBV11-2 to TRBJ2-7; D uncertain. This CDR3 is built from 13 residues. The germline gives CDR1 SGHAT, CDR2 FQNNGV. This CDR3 is CASSLDNTYKQYF. Here the CDR3 DNA reads TGCGCCAGCAGCCTTGACAATACCTACAAGCAGTACTTC.

There are many counts of this clonotype. The chain uses TRBV15 and TRBJ2-5; TRBD1 matches 8 bases. This CDR3 region has 15 residues. V trimming: 1 base; J trimming: 5 bases; junction bases outside the gene matches: 6. Germline V CDR1 and CDR2: LNHNV, YYDKDF (reference sequence). The CDR3 reads CATSRVGQVGETQYF. As DNA, the CDR3 is TGTGCCACCAGCAGAGTGGGACAGGTGGGGGAGACCCAGTACTTC.

This clonotype was found once. The chain joins TRBV2 to TRBJ2-5, with D possibly matching TRBD2 (7 bases). Trimming pared 2 bases from V and 13 bases from J, leaving 20 bases between. There are 14 residues in the CDR3. The V gene's germline CDR1 is SNHLY and CDR2 FYNNEI. The CDR3 loop reads CASSEYWGGPGTYF. The CDR3 nucleotides are TGTGCCAGCAGTGAATATTGGGGGGGCCCTGGGACGTACTTC.

The chain carries TRBV25-1 and TRBJ1-4, with a weak D call TRBD1 (5 bases). Trimming stripped 6 bases from V and 13 bases from J, with 15 bases between. Germline V gene sequence: CDR1 MGHDK, CDR2 SYGVNS. The length of the CDR3 is 12 residues. The CDR3 region is CASRDRGSLLFF. The CDR3 DNA is TGTGCCAGCAGAGACCGGGGGTCCTTACTGTTTTTT.

In this sample, this clonotype turned up a few times. This chain links TRBV29-1 with TRBJ1-1, with D possibly matching TRBD1 (6 bases). The CDR3 spans 14 residues. Germline-derived CDR1 and CDR2 are SQVTM and ANQGSEA. The germline V and J ends were trimmed by 5 bases and 1 base, with 14 bases remaining between them. The chain's CDR3 is CSVPGQLGNTEAFF. The CDR3 DNA follows: TGCAGCGTTCCCGGACAGTTGGGGAACACTGAAGCTTTCTTT.

This clonotype was detected a few times. This chain joins TRBV2 and TRBJ1-5; TRBD1 aligns across 7 bases. Germline V gene sequence: CDR1 SNHLY, CDR2 FYNNEI. The CDR3 has 14 residues. Losses at the gene ends were 5 bases for V and 8 bases for J; bases not matched to a gene: 9. As DNA, the CDR3 is TGTGCCAGCAGTTACGCGGGGACAGAGGAGCCCCAGCATTTT. Its protein is CASSYAGTEEPQHF.

The chain couples TRBV2 to TRBJ1-6, with D possibly TRBD1 on 6 matching bases. The CDR3 runs to 15 residues. V was clipped by 4 bases and J by 5 bases, with 12 bases between them. CDR1 is SNHLY, CDR2 FYNNEI, per germline. The CDR3: CASSAGQGNNSPLHF. CDR3 sequence (DNA): TGTGCCAGCAGTGCGGGGCAGGGGAATAATTCACCCCTCCACTTT. Drawing the rest from reference TRBV2 and TRBJ1-6, the complete variable domain is EPEVTQTPSHQVTQMGQEVILRCVPISNHLYFYWYRQILGQKVEFLVSFYNNEISEKSEIFDDQFSVERPDGSNFTLKIRSTKLEDSAMYFCASSAGQGNNSPLHFGNGTRLTVT.

V is TRBV27 and J is TRBJ1-1, with 10 bases that match TRBD1. With 8 bases clipped from V and 6 bases from J, the junction kept 12 bases outside the gene matches. The CDR3 contains 15 residues. Germline CDR1 MNHEY, CDR2 SMNVEV (reference sequence). Here the CDR3 reads CASVDRTGGISEAFF. The DNA of the CDR3 is TGTGCCAGCGTTGACCGGACAGGGGGAATCTCTGAAGCTTTCTTT.

This clonotype has a handful of counts. The chain has TRBV2 and TRBJ1-2; TRBD1 is a possible D gene (5 bases). The CDR3 is 17 residues long. The germline V and J ends were trimmed by 6 bases and 3 bases, with 23 bases remaining between them. Germline CDR1 is SNHLY and CDR2 is FYNNEI. The CDR3 here is CASRADRAGLTHYGYTF. In DNA form, the CDR3 reads TGTGCCAGCAGAGCGGATAGAGCAGGGCTTACCCACTATGGCTACACCTTC.

The genes are TRBV9 and TRBJ1-1, with TRBD1 as a possible D gene (6 bases). The CDR3 runs 14 residues. In germline, CDR1 is SGDLS, CDR2 YYNGEE. V dropped 4 bases and J dropped 6 bases, with 16 bases sitting between them. CDR3 residues: CASSQDRRRAEAFF. As DNA, the CDR3 is TGTGCCAGCAGCCAAGACAGGAGGCGCGCTGAAGCTTTCTTT. The whole variable domain, filled in from reference TRBV9 and TRBJ1-1, reads DSGVTQTPKHLITATGQRVTLRCSPRSGDLSVYWYQQSLDQGLQFLIQYYNGEERAKGNILERFSAQQFPDLHSELNLSSLELGDSALYFCASSQDRRRAEAFFGQGTRLTVV.